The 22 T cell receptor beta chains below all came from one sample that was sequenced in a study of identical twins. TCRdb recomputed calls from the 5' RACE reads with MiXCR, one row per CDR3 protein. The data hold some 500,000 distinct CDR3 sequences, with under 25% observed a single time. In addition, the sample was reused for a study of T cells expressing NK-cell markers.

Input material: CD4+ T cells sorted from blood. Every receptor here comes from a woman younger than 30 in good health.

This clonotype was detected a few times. In nucleotides, the CDR3 is TGTGCCAGCAGTGAATGGACCGTTAGGAGGAACACTGAAGCTTTCTTT. Translation gives CASSEWTVRRNTEAFF. The rearrangement joins TRBV6-1 to TRBJ1-1; D unresolved. The CDR3 covers 16 residues. Looked up from germline, CDR1 is MNHNS and CDR2 is SASEGT. The ends were cut back, 2 bases at V and 1 base at J, with 14 bases in the middle.

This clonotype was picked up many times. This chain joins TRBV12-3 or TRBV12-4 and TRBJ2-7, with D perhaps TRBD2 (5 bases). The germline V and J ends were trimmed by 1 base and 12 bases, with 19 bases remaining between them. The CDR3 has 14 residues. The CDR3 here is CASSLGSLGLAGYF. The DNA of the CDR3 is TGTGCCAGCAGTTTAGGTTCACTCGGACTCGCGGGGTACTTC.

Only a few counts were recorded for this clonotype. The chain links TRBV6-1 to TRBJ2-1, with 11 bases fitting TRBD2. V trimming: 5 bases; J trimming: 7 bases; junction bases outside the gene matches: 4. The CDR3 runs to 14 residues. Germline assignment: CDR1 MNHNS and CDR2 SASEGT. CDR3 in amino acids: CASSPRTSGNEQFF. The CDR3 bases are TGTGCCAGCAGTCCTCGGACTAGCGGGAATGAGCAGTTCTTC.

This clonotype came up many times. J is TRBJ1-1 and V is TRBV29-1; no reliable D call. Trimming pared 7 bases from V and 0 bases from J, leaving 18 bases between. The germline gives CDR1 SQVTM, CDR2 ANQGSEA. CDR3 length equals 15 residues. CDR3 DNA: TGCAGCGCCGGAGGCGGATGGGCGATGAACACTGAAGCTTTCTTT. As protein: CSAGGGWAMNTEAFF.

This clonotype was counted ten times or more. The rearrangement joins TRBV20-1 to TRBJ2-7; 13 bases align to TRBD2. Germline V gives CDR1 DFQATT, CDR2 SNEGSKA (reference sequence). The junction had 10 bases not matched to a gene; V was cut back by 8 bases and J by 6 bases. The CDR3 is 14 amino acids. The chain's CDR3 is CSFSKGLAGAEQYF. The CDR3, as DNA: TGCAGTTTTAGCAAAGGACTAGCGGGAGCCGAGCAGTACTTC.

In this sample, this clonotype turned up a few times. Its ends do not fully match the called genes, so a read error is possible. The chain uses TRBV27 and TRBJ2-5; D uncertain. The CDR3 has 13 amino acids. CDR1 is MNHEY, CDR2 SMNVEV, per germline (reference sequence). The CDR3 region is CASSLGQREPQYF. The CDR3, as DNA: TGTGCCAGCAGTTTAGGTCAGCGAGAGCCCCAGTACTTC.

The CDR3 loop is CASSPRVRRSGTDTQYF. As DNA, the CDR3 is TGCGCCAGCAGCCCTCGGGTCCGAAGGTCAGGCACAGATACGCAGTATTTT. The J gene is TRBJ2-3, the V gene TRBV4-3, with D uncertain. Germline V lookup: CDR1 LGHNA, CDR2 YSLEER. Trimming pared 4 bases from V and 1 base from J, leaving 18 bases between. This CDR3 is built from 17 residues.

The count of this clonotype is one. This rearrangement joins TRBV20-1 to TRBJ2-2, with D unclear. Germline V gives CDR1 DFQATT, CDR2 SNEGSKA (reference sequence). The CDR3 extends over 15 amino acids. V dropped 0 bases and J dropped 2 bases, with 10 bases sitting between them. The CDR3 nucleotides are TGCAGTGCTAGAGATTGGCTACCAAACACCGGGGAGCTGTTTTTT. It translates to CSARDWLPNTGELFF.

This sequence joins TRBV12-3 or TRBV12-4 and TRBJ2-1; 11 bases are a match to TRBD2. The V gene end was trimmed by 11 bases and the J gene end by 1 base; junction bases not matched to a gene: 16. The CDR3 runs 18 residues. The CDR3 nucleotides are TGTGCCTTCAGTTTGGGTCTAGCGGGGGGTTCGTCCTACAATGAGCAGTTCTTC. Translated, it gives CAFSLGLAGGSSYNEQFF.

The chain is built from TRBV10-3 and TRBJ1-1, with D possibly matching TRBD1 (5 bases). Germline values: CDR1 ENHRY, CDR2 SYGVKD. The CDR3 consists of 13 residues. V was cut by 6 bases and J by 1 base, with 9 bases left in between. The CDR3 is CAISRERNTEAFF. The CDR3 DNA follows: TGTGCCATCAGCAGGGAGAGGAACACTGAAGCTTTCTTT.

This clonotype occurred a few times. The CDR3 region is CASSYSGTPSGGELFF. The CDR3 bases are TGTGCCAGCAGTTACTCTGGGACCCCCTCGGGCGGGGAGCTGTTTTTT. V gene TRBV6-5 combines with J gene TRBJ2-2; D assignment may be TRBD1 or TRBD2 (5 bases each). Deletions cut 0 bases from V and 7 bases from J, with 15 bases between. Germline assignment: CDR1 MNHEY and CDR2 SVGAGI. The CDR3 length is 16 residues.

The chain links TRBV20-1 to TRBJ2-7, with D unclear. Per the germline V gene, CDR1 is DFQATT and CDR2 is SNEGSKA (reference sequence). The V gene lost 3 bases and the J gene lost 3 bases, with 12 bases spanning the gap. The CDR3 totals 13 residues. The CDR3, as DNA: TGCAGTGCTAGGAGACCATATGACTACGAGCAGTACTTC. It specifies CSARRPYDYEQYF.

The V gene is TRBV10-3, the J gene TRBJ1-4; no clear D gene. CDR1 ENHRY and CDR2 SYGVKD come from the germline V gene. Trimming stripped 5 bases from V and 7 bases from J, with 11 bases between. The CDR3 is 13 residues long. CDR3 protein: CAISQERFEKLFF. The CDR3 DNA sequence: TGTGCCATCAGTCAAGAACGGTTTGAAAAACTGTTTTTT.

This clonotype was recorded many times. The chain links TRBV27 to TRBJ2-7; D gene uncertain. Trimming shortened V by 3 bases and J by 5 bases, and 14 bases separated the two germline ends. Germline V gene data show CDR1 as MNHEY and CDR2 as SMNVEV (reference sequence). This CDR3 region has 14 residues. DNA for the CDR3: TGTGCCAGCAGTTTGCAGCTAGGCTCGAACGAGCAGTACTTC. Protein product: CASSLQLGSNEQYF.

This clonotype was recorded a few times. The CDR3 reads CASSPFPRAGYTF. The CDR3 DNA follows: TGTGCCAGCAGTCCTTTTCCCCGGGCAGGCTACACCTTC. This chain uses TRBV6-1 with TRBJ1-2; no firm D call. With 5 bases removed from V and 8 bases from J, the gap between germline ends came to 15 bases. CDR3 length equals 13 residues. CDR1 is MNHNS, CDR2 SASEGT, per germline.

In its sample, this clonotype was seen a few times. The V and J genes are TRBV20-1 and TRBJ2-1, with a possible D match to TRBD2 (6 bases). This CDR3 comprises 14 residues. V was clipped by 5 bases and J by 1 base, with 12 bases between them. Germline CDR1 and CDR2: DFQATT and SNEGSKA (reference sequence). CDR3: CSAFPGTSYNEQFF. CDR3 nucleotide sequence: TGCAGTGCTTTTCCCGGGACTTCCTACAATGAGCAGTTCTTC.

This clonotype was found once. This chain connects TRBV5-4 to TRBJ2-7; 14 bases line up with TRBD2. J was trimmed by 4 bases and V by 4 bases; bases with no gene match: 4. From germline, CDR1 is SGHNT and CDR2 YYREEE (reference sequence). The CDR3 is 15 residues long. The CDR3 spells CASSRGLAGEYEQYF. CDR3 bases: TGTGCCAGCAGCCGGGGACTAGCGGGAGAATACGAGCAGTACTTC.

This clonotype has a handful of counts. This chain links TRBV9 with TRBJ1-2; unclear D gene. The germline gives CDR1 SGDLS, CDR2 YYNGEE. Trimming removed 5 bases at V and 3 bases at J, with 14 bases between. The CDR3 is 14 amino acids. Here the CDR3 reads CASRAANRDYGYTF. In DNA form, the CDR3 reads TGTGCCAGCAGAGCGGCGAACCGAGACTATGGCTACACCTTC.

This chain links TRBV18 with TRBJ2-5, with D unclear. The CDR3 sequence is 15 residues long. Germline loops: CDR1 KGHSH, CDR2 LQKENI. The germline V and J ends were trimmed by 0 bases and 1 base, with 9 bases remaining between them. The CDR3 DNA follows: TGTGCCAGCTCACCACCGGTGCTTTTCCAAGAGACCCAGTACTTC. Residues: CASSPPVLFQETQYF.

Here the CDR3 DNA reads TGTGCCAGCTCACCGGACGCGGGACAGATAGAGACCCAGTACTTC. This gives the protein CASSPDAGQIETQYF. V is TRBV18 and J is TRBJ2-5, with a weak D call TRBD1 (7 bases). In germline, CDR1 is KGHSH, CDR2 LQKENI. Deletions cut 3 bases from V and 4 bases from J, with 15 bases between. The CDR3 has 15 residues.

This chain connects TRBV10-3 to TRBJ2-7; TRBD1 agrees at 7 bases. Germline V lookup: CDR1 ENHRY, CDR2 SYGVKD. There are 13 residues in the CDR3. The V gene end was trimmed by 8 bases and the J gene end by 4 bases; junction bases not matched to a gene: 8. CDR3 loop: CAIVQGNGYEQYF. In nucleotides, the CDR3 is TGTGCCATCGTACAGGGGAATGGGTACGAGCAGTACTTC.

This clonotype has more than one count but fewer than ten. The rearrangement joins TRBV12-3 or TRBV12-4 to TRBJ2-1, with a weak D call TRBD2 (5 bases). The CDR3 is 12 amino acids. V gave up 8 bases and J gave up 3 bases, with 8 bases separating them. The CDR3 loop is CASHTSYNEQFF. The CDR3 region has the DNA TGTGCCAGCCATACTAGCTACAATGAGCAGTTCTTC.